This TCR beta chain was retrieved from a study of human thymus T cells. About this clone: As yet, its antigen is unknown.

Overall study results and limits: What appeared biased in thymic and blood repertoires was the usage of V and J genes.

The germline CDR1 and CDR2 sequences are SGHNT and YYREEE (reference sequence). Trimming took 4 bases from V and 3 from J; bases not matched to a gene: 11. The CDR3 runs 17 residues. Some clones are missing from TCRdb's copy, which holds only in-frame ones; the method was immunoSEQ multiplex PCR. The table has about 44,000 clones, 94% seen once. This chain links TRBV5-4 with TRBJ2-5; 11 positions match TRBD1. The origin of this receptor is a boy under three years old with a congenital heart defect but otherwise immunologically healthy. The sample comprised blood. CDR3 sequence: CASSPGKWTGGEETQYF. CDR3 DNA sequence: TGTGCCAGCAGCCCTGGAAAATGGACAGGGGGCGAAGAGACCCAGTACTTC.